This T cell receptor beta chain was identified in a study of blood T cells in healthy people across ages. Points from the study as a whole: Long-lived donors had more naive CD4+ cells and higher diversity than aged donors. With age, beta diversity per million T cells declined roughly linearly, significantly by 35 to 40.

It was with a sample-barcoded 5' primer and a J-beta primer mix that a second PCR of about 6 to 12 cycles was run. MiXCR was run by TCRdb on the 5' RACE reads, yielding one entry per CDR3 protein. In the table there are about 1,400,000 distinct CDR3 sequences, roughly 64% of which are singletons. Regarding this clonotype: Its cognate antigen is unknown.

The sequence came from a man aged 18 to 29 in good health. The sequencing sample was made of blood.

This chain's CDR3 is CASSIRQTVYEQYF. The CDR3 DNA reads as TGTGCCAGCAGCATCCGACAGACGGTCTACGAGCAGTACTTC. V gene TRBV7-2 combines with J gene TRBJ2-7; perhaps TRBD1 as D (5 bases). The germline V gene encodes CDR1 SGHTA and CDR2 FQGNSA. The CDR3 is 14 residues long. The V end was cut by 5 bases, the J end by 3 bases, with 14 bases between.